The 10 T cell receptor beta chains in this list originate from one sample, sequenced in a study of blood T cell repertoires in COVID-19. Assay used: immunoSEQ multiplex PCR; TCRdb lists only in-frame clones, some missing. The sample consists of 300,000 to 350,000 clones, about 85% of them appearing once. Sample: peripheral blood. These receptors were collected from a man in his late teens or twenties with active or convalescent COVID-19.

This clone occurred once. CDR3 residues: CASRLRKGQSYEQYF. DNA of the CDR3: TGTGCCAGCAGGTTACGGAAGGGGCAATCCTACGAGCAGTACTTC. This chain connects TRBV13 to TRBJ2-7, with D tentatively TRBD1 (5 bases). Germline CDR1 is PRHDT and CDR2 is FYEKMQ (reference sequence). V was shortened by 6 bases and J by 1 base, with 16 bases between the two germline ends. This CDR3 contains 15 residues.

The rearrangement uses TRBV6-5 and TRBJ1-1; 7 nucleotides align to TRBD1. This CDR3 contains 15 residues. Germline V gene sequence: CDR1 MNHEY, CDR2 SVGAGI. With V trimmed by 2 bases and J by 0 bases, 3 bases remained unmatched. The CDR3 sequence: CASSYQQGLNTEAFF. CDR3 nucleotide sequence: TGTGCCAGCAGTTACCAACAGGGGCTGAACACTGAAGCTTTCTTT.

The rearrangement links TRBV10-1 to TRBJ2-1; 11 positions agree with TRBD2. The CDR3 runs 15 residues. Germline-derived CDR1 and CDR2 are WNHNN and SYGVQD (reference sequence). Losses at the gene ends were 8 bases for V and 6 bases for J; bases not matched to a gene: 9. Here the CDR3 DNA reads TGCGCCAGCTCTCGGGTAGCGGGAGGGATCAATGAGCAGTTCTTC. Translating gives CASSRVAGGINEQFF.

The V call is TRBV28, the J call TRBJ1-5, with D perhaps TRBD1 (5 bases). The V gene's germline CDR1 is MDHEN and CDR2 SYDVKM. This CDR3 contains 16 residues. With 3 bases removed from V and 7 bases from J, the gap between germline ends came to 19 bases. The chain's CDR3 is CASSFRTTVLIQPQHF. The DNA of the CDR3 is TGTGCCAGCAGTTTCAGGACAACAGTGTTGATCCAGCCCCAGCATTTT.

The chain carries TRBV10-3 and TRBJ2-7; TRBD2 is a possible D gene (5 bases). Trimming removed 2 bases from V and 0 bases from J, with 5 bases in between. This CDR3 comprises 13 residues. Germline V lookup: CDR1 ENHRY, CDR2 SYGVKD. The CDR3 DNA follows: TGTGCCATCAGTGAGCGGGACTCCTACGAGCAGTACTTC. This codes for CAISERDSYEQYF.

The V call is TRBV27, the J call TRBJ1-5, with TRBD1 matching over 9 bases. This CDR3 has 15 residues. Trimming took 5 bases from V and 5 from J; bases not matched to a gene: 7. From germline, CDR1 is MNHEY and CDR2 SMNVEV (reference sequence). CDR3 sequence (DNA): TGTGCCAGCAGTCCAGGGACAGGGCTGTATCAGCCCCAGCATTTT. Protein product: CASSPGTGLYQPQHF.

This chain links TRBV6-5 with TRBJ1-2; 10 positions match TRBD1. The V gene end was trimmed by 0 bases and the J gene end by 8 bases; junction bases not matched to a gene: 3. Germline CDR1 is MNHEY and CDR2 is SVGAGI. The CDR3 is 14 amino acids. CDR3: CASSYSTGGKGYTF. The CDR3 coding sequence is TGTGCCAGCAGTTACTCGACAGGGGGCAAAGGCTACACCTTC.

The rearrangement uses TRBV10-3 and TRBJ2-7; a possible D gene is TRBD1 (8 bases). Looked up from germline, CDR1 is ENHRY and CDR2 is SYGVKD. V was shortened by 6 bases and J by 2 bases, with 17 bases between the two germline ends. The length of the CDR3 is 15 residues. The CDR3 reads CAIRGGTGETYEQYF. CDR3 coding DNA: TGTGCCATCAGGGGAGGGACAGGCGAAACCTACGAGCAGTACTTC.

DNA of the CDR3: TGTGCCAGCAGACTCACCGGAGGGGGCAGTGGAAACACCATATATTTT. This gives the protein CASRLTGGGSGNTIYF. The V gene is TRBV11-2, the J gene TRBJ1-3; 7 positions match TRBD1. Unmatched junction bases numbered 11, after V lost 6 bases and J lost 3 bases. Germline V lookup: CDR1 SGHAT, CDR2 FQNNGV. This CDR3 is built from 16 residues.

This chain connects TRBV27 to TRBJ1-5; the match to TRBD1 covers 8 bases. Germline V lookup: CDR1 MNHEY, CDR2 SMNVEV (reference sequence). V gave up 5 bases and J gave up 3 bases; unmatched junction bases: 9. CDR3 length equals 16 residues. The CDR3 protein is CASSARTGNANQPQHF. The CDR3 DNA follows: TGTGCCAGCAGTGCTAGGACAGGGAATGCCAATCAGCCCCAGCATTTT.